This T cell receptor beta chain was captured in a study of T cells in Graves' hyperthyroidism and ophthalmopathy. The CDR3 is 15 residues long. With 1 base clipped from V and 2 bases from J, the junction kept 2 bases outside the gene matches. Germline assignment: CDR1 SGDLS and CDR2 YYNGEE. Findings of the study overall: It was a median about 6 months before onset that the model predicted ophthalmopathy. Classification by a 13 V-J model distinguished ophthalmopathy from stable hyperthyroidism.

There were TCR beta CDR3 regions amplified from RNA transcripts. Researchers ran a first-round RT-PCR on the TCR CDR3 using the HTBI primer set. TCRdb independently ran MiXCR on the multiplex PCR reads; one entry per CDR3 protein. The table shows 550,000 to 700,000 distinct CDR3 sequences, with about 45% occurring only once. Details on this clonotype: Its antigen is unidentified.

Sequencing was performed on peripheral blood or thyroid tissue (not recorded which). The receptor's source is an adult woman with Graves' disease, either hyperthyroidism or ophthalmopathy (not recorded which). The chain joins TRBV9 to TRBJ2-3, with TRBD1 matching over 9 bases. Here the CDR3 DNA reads TGTGCCAGCAGCGTATGGGACAGGGACACAGATACGCAGTATTTT. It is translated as CASSVWDRDTDTQYF.